This TCR beta chain stems from a study of T cell responses to AZD1222 COVID-19 vaccine. The study's findings and limits: An increase in Spike-specific TCR breadth and depth was observed after two AZD1222 doses. Close to half of all spike-specific TCRs reportedly target regions of the variants that are unmutated.

Comment on this clone: As yet, its antigen is unknown.

Sequencing was performed with immunoSEQ multiplex PCR; in TCRdb, only in-frame clones are kept and a portion is missing. The repertoire includes 120,000 or so clones, 85% to 90% of them detected once, and around a quarter sits in the top ten. Trimming removed 2 bases from V and 0 bases from J, with 6 bases in between. CDR1 is SGHTS, CDR2 YDEGEE, per germline. The CDR3 contains 15 residues. This chain uses TRBV5-8 with TRBJ1-6; no reliable D call. The TCR originated in an adult in good health. The material was peripheral blood, obtained on day 0 of AZD1222 vaccination. The CDR3 is CASSFESSYNSPLHF. The CDR3 DNA reads TGTGCCAGCAGCTTTGAGAGCTCCTATAATTCACCCCTCCACTTT.